This passage covers 30 T cell receptor beta chains from one sample sequenced in a study of T cells after posttransplantation cyclophosphamide. Libraries were prepared by immunoSEQ multiplex PCR; TCRdb keeps only in-frame clonotypes and omits some of them. The profile covers more than 60,000 clones, with roughly 95% appearing a single time and approximately 2.7% taken by the ten largest. The sample was PBMCs. These receptors were collected from a woman in her 30s in good health and a related stem cell transplant donor.

This clone was counted between two and nine times. V is TRBV19 and J is TRBJ1-2; TRBD1 might be the D (5 bases). Germline V CDR1 and CDR2: LNHDA, SQIVND (reference sequence). CDR3 length: 13 residues. V dropped 5 bases and J dropped 4 bases, with 11 bases sitting between them. The CDR3 region is CASSPFRGYGYTF. DNA of the CDR3: TGTGCCAGTAGTCCGTTTAGGGGCTATGGCTACACCTTC.

This chain joins TRBV7-3 and TRBJ2-3; 8 bases are shared with TRBD1. The trim removed 3 bases at V and 4 bases at J, leaving 3 bases unmatched. The length of the CDR3 is 14 residues. In germline, CDR1 is SGHTA, CDR2 FQGTGA. The CDR3 is CASSLDRAPDTQYF. The CDR3 nucleotides are TGTGCCAGCAGCTTGGACAGGGCCCCAGATACGCAGTATTTT.

This chain connects TRBV6-4 to TRBJ2-3; 8 nucleotides line up with TRBD2. This CDR3 spans 17 amino acids. V gave up 3 bases and J gave up 0 bases; unmatched junction bases: 8. CDR1 and CDR2 from the germline V gene are MRHNA and SNTAGT. CDR3 sequence: CASSEIAGGASTDTQYF. The DNA for the CDR3 is TGTGCCAGCAGTGAAATTGCGGGGGGCGCTAGCACAGATACGCAGTATTTT.

The CDR3 DNA reads TGTGCCAGCAGCTTATCATACAGAGATACGCAGTATTTT. It yields the protein CASSLSYRDTQYF. V usage is TRBV7-3 and J usage is TRBJ2-3; D gene unclear. Trimming removed 2 bases at V and 5 bases at J, with 8 bases between. The V gene's germline CDR1 is SGHTA and CDR2 FQGTGA. CDR3 size: 13 residues.

The J gene is TRBJ2-5, the V gene TRBV19; 7 bases map to TRBD2. With V trimmed by 6 bases and J by 2 bases, 6 bases remained unmatched. Germline V gives CDR1 LNHDA, CDR2 SQIVND (reference sequence). This CDR3 is 14 amino acids long. The CDR3, as DNA: TGTGCCAGTAGGCCCTGGGGAGGGCAAGAGACCCAGTACTTC. Protein sequence: CASRPWGGQETQYF. Full variable domain (rest looked up from reference TRBV19 and TRBJ2-5): DGGITQSPKYLFRKEGQNVTLSCEQNLNHDAMYWYRQDPGQGLRLIYYSQIVNDFQKGDIAEGYSVSREKKESFPLTVTSAQKNPTAFYLCASRPWGGQETQYFGPGTRLLVL.

The chain couples TRBV29-1 to TRBJ2-7; D may be TRBD1 or TRBD2 (5 bases each). The CDR3 extends over 13 amino acids. V lost 7 bases to trimming and J lost 0 bases, with 13 bases between them. Germline values: CDR1 SQVTM, CDR2 ANQGSEA. The CDR3 here is CSARQGVSYEQYF. The CDR3 region has the DNA TGCAGCGCCCGCCAGGGAGTCTCCTACGAGCAGTACTTC.

The CDR3 DNA reads TGTGCCAGCAAAAGATTAGGACAAGGGAACTACGAGCAGTACTTC. Translation gives CASKRLGQGNYEQYF. This chain uses TRBV2 with TRBJ2-7, with D perhaps matching TRBD1 (5 bases). In germline, CDR1 is SNHLY, CDR2 FYNNEI. The CDR3 is 15 amino acids. The V and J ends lost 7 bases and 3 bases respectively, with 19 bases between them.

In its sample, this clone was seen once. The V gene is TRBV4-2, the J gene TRBJ2-7, with D perhaps matching TRBD1 (5 bases). V shed 0 bases and J shed 2 bases, with 17 bases lying between them. The CDR3 covers 17 residues. Germline V lookup: CDR1 LGHNA, CDR2 YNFKEQ. This CDR3 reads CASSQDYTRPGPYEQYF. CDR3 bases: TGTGCCAGCAGCCAAGATTATACGAGGCCAGGGCCCTACGAGCAGTACTTC.

The chain has TRBV28 and TRBJ1-5; 8 bases are shared with TRBD1. CDR1 and CDR2 (germline): MDHEN, SYDVKM. V lost 6 bases and J lost 6; bases outside the gene matches: 7. CDR3 size: 14 residues. As DNA, the CDR3 is TGTGCCAGCAGGCGACAGGGGCTGGGTCAGCCCCAGCATTTT. Translating it yields CASRRQGLGQPQHF.

This chain uses TRBV7-9 with TRBJ1-1, with D possibly being TRBD1 (6 bases). Per germline, CDR1 SEHNR and CDR2 FQNEAQ (reference sequence). The CDR3 extends over 15 amino acids. The V gene lost 5 bases and the J gene lost 3 bases, with 16 bases spanning the gap. The CDR3 protein is CASSLFRGKDTEAFF. The DNA of the CDR3 is TGTGCCAGCAGCCTCTTTAGGGGGAAGGACACTGAAGCTTTCTTT.

In this sample, this clone turned up a few times. Here the CDR3 reads CASAESGDQPQHF. CDR3 DNA: TGTGCCAGCGCGGAGTCGGGGGATCAGCCCCAGCATTTT. The chain carries TRBV25-1 and TRBJ1-5; tentative D call: TRBD1 (5 bases). The CDR3 has 13 amino acids. Germline V gene lookup returns CDR1 MGHDK and CDR2 SYGVNS. V was pared by 8 bases and J by 5 bases, with 13 bases between.

Only one count was recorded for this clone. The genes are TRBV4-3 and TRBJ2-3; TRBD1 matches 8 bases. Germline loops: CDR1 LGHNA, CDR2 YSLEER. V lost 3 bases and J lost 2; bases outside the gene matches: 7. This CDR3 is built from 16 residues. The CDR3 DNA follows: TGCGCCAGCAGCCAGACAGGGGTCGTCCCCACAGATACGCAGTATTTT. Amino acid sequence: CASSQTGVVPTDTQYF.

V usage is TRBV19 and J usage is TRBJ2-3, with TRBD2 matching over 9 bases. The CDR3 consists of 17 residues. From germline, CDR1 is LNHDA and CDR2 SQIVND (reference sequence). V shed 1 base, J shed 2 bases, and the junction held 7 bases outside the gene matches. This CDR3 is CASSIGYAGGPTDTQYF. The CDR3 DNA follows: TGTGCCAGTAGTATAGGGTACGCGGGGGGGCCCACAGATACGCAGTATTTT.

The CDR3 sequence: CASSLSGRRGYTF. The CDR3 coding sequence is TGTGCCAGCAGCTTATCGGGCCGCCGGGGCTACACCTTC. V gene TRBV7-2 combines with J gene TRBJ1-2; D is undetermined. The CDR3 is 13 amino acids. V lost 2 bases and J lost 8, with 12 bases in between. Germline V gives CDR1 SGHTA, CDR2 FQGNSA.

The chain uses TRBV29-1 and TRBJ1-2; D is undetermined. The length of the CDR3 is 11 residues. Germline CDR1 and CDR2: SQVTM and ANQGSEA. The CDR3 DNA reads as TGCGGCGCGGAAAGGAACTATGGCTACACCTTC. Translated: CGAERNYGYTF. Together with reference TRBV29-1 and TRBJ1-2, the CDR3 gives the full variable domain: SAVISQKPSRDICQRGTSLTIQCQVDSQVTMMFWYRQQPGQSLTLIATANQGSEATYESGFVIDKFPISRPNLTFSTLTVSNMSPEDSSIYLCGAERNYGYTFGSGTRLTVV.

This rearrangement joins TRBV12-2 to TRBJ2-7; the table's D call TRBD1 went unverified against the DNA. TRBV12-2 is a pseudogene segment. The CDR3 loop spans 15 amino acids. The CDR3 DNA follows: TGTGCAAGTCGCTTACCCGGACAGGGGACCTACGAGCAGTACTTC. It encodes CASRLPGQGTYEQYF.

This chain joins TRBV9 and TRBJ2-7; D is perhaps TRBD1 or TRBD2 (6 bases each). Trimming pared 0 bases from V and 2 bases from J, leaving 12 bases between. Germline V gene sequence: CDR1 SGDLS, CDR2 YYNGEE. The CDR3 spans 15 residues. The CDR3: CASSVAGAGTYEQYF. The CDR3 nucleotides read TGTGCCAGCAGCGTAGCGGGGGCAGGGACCTACGAGCAGTACTTC.

V gene TRBV25-1 combines with J gene TRBJ1-1, with D uncertain. V gave up 3 bases and J gave up 4 bases, with 12 bases separating them. The germline V gene encodes CDR1 MGHDK and CDR2 SYGVNS. This CDR3 has 14 amino acids. For the CDR3, the DNA is TGTGCCAGCAGTGACCTGAGGGAGGTCACTGAAGCTTTCTTT. Its protein product is CASSDLREVTEAFF.

This clone was counted only a few times. The rearrangement uses TRBV28 and TRBJ2-3; 7 positions match TRBD2. The CDR3 is made up of 14 amino acids. In germline, CDR1 is MDHEN, CDR2 SYDVKM. Unmatched junction bases numbered 6, after V lost 6 bases and J lost 3 bases. The CDR3 nucleotides are TGTGCCAGCAGCGGACTAGAGGATACAGATACGCAGTATTTT. Amino acids: CASSGLEDTDTQYF.

The chain links TRBV12-2 to TRBJ1-1; the table's D call TRBD1 went unverified against the DNA. TRBV12-2 is flagged as a pseudogene. The CDR3 loop spans 12 amino acids. CDR3 amino acids: CASRLRGTEAFF. The CDR3 nucleotides read TGTGCAAGTCGCCTCAGGGGCACTGAAGCTTTCTTT.

The chain joins TRBV5-1 to TRBJ1-1; TRBD1 is a possible D gene (6 bases). CDR3 length: 16 residues. Trimming cost V 0 bases and J 2 bases, with 14 bases left between them. The germline V gene has CDR1 SGHRS and CDR2 YFSETQ. In nucleotides, the CDR3 is TGCGCCAGCAGCTTGGAGGGGGGGTTGTACAACACTGAAGCTTTCTTT. Translation gives CASSLEGGLYNTEAFF.

The CDR3 nucleotides are TGTGCCAGCAGCCGCTACAGGGGGCCCTACAATGAGCAGTTCTTC. It codes for CASSRYRGPYNEQFF. The V and J genes are TRBV11-3 and TRBJ2-1; 9 bases fit TRBD1. With V trimmed by 5 bases and J by 2 bases, 4 bases remained unmatched. The CDR3 is 15 amino acids. Germline V gene data show CDR1 as SGHNT and CDR2 as YENEEA.

Only one count was recorded for this clone. This rearrangement joins TRBV5-1 to TRBJ1-1; the match to TRBD1 covers 9 bases. J lost 5 bases, V lost 7 bases, and 15 bases had no gene match. This CDR3 comprises 16 residues. Germline loops: CDR1 SGHRS, CDR2 YFSETQ. In DNA form, the CDR3 reads TGCGCCAGCGCACGGGGAGGGACAGGGTCGTGGACTGAAGCTTTCTTT. This encodes CASARGGTGSWTEAFF. Filled out from reference TRBV5-1 and TRBJ1-1, the complete variable domain reads KAGVTQTPRYLIKTRGQQVTLSCSPISGHRSVSWYQQTPGQGLQFLFEYFSETQRNKGNFPGRFSGRQFSNSRSEMNVSTLELGDSALYLCASARGGTGSWTEAFFGQGTRLTVV.

The chain couples TRBV28 to TRBJ2-7, with D hard to call. The V and J ends lost 11 bases and 2 bases respectively, with 13 bases between them. This CDR3 comprises 12 residues. From germline, CDR1 is MDHEN and CDR2 SYDVKM. The CDR3 DNA sequence: TGTGCCGCCTTAGGGCAAACCTACGAGCAGTACTTC. It yields the protein CAALGQTYEQYF. Together with reference TRBV28 and TRBJ2-7, the CDR3 gives the full variable domain: DVKVTQSSRYLVKRTGEKVFLECVQDMDHENMFWYRQDPGLGLRLIYFSYDVKMKEKGDIPEGYSVSREKKERFSLILESASTNQTSMYLCAALGQTYEQYFGPGTRLTVT.

For this clone: Other DNA sequences in this specimen translate into the identical CDR3. DNA for the CDR3: TGTGCCAGCAGCCGGGGGACAGGGGGTACCTACGAGCAGTACTTC. Residues: CASSRGTGGTYEQYF. The rearrangement links TRBV7-2 to TRBJ2-7; 11 bases agree with TRBD1. This CDR3 comprises 15 residues. CDR1 is SGHTA and CDR2 is FQGNSA in the germline V gene. Germline trimming cut 5 bases from V and 2 bases from J; bases unmatched to any gene: 5.

The rearrangement uses TRBV4-3 and TRBJ1-4; D not certain. Trimming cost V 0 bases and J 0 bases, with 8 bases left between them. This CDR3 is built from 16 residues. The germline V gene has CDR1 LGHNA and CDR2 YSLEER. The CDR3 coding sequence is TGCGCCAGCAGCCAAGAGACGGACGCAACTAATGAAAAACTGTTTTTT. Protein sequence: CASSQETDATNEKLFF.

The chain uses TRBV28 and TRBJ1-2; TRBD1 might be the D (6 bases). There are 12 residues in the CDR3. Germline lookup yields CDR1 MDHEN and CDR2 SYDVKM. V shed 5 bases and J shed 6 bases, with 10 bases lying between them. This CDR3 is CASSLDRHGYTF. The CDR3 DNA reads as TGTGCCAGCAGTCTTGACAGGCATGGCTACACCTTC.

V is TRBV2 and J is TRBJ1-4; 9 bases match TRBD1. The CDR3 length is 16 residues. Germline V gene data show CDR1 as SNHLY and CDR2 as FYNNEI. V gave up 5 bases and J gave up 8 bases; unmatched junction bases: 12. The CDR3 reads CASSNNRGRGKEKLFF. CDR3 coding DNA: TGTGCCAGCAGTAATAACAGGGGGCGAGGGAAAGAAAAACTGTTTTTT.

This chain connects TRBV7-2 to TRBJ1-4, with 9 nucleotides matching TRBD1. J lost 5 bases, V lost 3 bases, and 4 bases had no gene match. Looked up from germline, CDR1 is SGHTA and CDR2 is FQGNSA. The CDR3 consists of 15 residues. CDR3 nucleotides: TGTGCCAGCAGCTTCGACGGGACAGGGAATGAAAAACTGTTTTTT. This translates into CASSFDGTGNEKLFF.

The V gene is TRBV19, the J gene TRBJ1-3; weak D call: TRBD1 (5 bases). Germline CDR1 LNHDA, CDR2 SQIVND (reference sequence). This CDR3 comprises 14 residues. Trimming left V 6 bases short and J 0 bases short, with 9 bases between. As DNA, the CDR3 is TGTGCCAGTAGAGGGACCTACTCTGGAAACACCATATATTTT. It encodes CASRGTYSGNTIYF.